These 22 T cell receptor beta chains were sequenced from one sample in a study of tumor-infiltrating lymphocytes in primary liver carcinoma (TCRdb year 2017). Without any cell sorting, total RNA and DNA were co-extracted from 20-30 mg of bulk tissue using the AllPrep DNA/RNA mini kit. Sequencing used an Illumina HiSeq 2500. Using a constant-region primer and ProtoScript II reverse transcriptase, TCRbeta-specific cDNA was reverse-transcribed from about 460 ng total RNA. Three nested multiplex PCR rounds, following a slightly modified ARM-PCR procedure, were used to build the TCRbeta libraries. The first two PCR rounds used multiplex TRBV1-TRBV30 forward primers with a Cbeta reverse primer, each for about 10 cycles. TCRdb reworked the public reads: Q25 trimming with fastp, MiXCR clone assembly, productive beta chains retained. Rows are unified per CDR3 protein, each entry keeping the most common DNA and genes. The sample table records about 99,000 distinct CDR3 sequences; approximately 68% of these occur just once. Clones ranked in the top ten supply 9% to 10% of the sample.

Sequencing input: liver tumor tissue from sampling region 5. This sample's cell subset or site label indicates: tumor region T5, tumor centre. The receptors come from a woman between 55 and 75 years old with primary liver carcinoma and hepatitis B virus infection.

This clonotype was recorded many times. V and J are TRBV5-1 and TRBJ1-1; no firm D call. V gave up 0 bases and J gave up 0 bases, with 12 bases separating them. Per the germline V gene, CDR1 is SGHRS and CDR2 is YFSETQ. This CDR3 has 16 residues. The chain's CDR3 is CASSLAELGMNTEAFF. The CDR3 bases are TGCGCCAGCAGCTTGGCGGAGTTGGGGATGAACACTGAAGCTTTCTTT.

Points on this clonotype: At one boundary the junction diverges from the germline segment, which might be a read error. The chain is built from TRBV29-1 and TRBJ1-2, with D unresolved. From germline, CDR1 is SQVTM and CDR2 ANQGSEA. CDR3 length: 14 residues. DNA of the CDR3: TGCAACGTTGGAACCTATGACGGTTCCTATGGCTACACCTTT. Encoded protein: CNVGTYDGSYGYTF.

This clonotype was counted ten times or more. The genes are TRBV6-5 and TRBJ2-1; 9 positions match TRBD2. This CDR3 has 16 residues. CDR1 and CDR2 (germline): MNHEY, SVGAGI. The J segment lost 4 bases and the V segment lost 0 bases, leaving 4 bases of the junction unmatched. The CDR3 nucleotides are TGTGCCAGCAGTTACTCGTCCAGCGGGGGGTACAATGAGCAGTTCTTC. This gives the protein CASSYSSSGGYNEQFF.

This clonotype appeared many times. V gene TRBV28 combines with J gene TRBJ2-5, with D perhaps TRBD2 (6 bases). CDR3 length: 14 amino acids. The V and J ends lost 4 bases and 4 bases respectively, with 13 bases between them. CDR1 MDHEN and CDR2 SYDVKM come from the germline V gene. CDR3 bases: TGTGCCAGCAGTTCTGGGGGGAGCCGAGAGACCCAGTACTTC. Translation: CASSSGGSRETQYF.

This clonotype appeared once. With a much larger clone just one base away, this may be a read error. This chain links TRBV5-1 with TRBJ2-1; 15 positions match TRBD2. Trimming took 4 bases from V and 7 from J; bases not matched to a gene: 3. The CDR3 length is 15 residues. Germline CDR1 and CDR2: SGHRS and YFSETQ. CDR3 coding DNA: TGCGCCAGCAGCGGACTAGCGGGAGGGGAAAATGAGCAGTTCTTC. Translated, it gives CASSGLAGGENEQFF.

A remark on this clonotype: A read error may produce the germline difference seen at one junction end. V usage is TRBV11-3 and J usage is TRBJ2-3; a possible D gene is TRBD2 (6 bases). In germline, CDR1 is SGHNT, CDR2 YENEEA. The CDR3 has 15 amino acids. In nucleotides, the CDR3 is TGTGCCAGGAGCCCTAACAGCGGGCACACAGATACGCAGTGTTTT. Translation gives CARSPNSGHTDTQCF.

This rearrangement joins TRBV2 to TRBJ2-2; D gene unclear. Germline V gene data show CDR1 as SNHLY and CDR2 as FYNNEI. V was clipped by 5 bases and J by 6 bases, with 10 bases between them. This CDR3 is built from 13 residues. In DNA, the CDR3 is TGTGCCAGCAGTTTTAACCCCCCCGGGGAGCTGTTTTTT. Encoded protein: CASSFNPPGELFF.

This chain joins TRBV5-1 and TRBJ1-1; D is undetermined. The CDR3 has 16 residues. Germline lookup yields CDR1 SGHRS and CDR2 YFSETQ. Trimming pared 0 bases from V and 1 base from J, leaving 13 bases between. This chain's CDR3 is CASSLVFGPANTEAFF. CDR3 DNA sequence: TGCGCCAGCAGCTTGGTCTTTGGGCCAGCGAACACTGAAGCTTTCTTT.

This clonotype was detected once. The CDR3 end shows no conserved phenylalanine or tryptophan, and so a read error is likely. The gene calls are TRBV11-1 and TRBJ2-1; D is possibly TRBD2 (5 bases). Per germline, CDR1 SGHAT and CDR2 FQDESV (reference sequence). The CDR3 covers 14 residues. V lost 5 bases to trimming and J lost 10 bases, with 18 bases between them. The CDR3, as DNA: TGTGCCAGCAGCGAGATCAGGAGAGGGCGGGAGCAGTTCTTA. Translation: CASSEIRRGREQFL.

The table lists this clonotype with many counts. V and J are TRBV28 and TRBJ1-2; D call uncertain. The CDR3 loop spans 11 amino acids. Germline CDR1 and CDR2: MDHEN and SYDVKM. Trimming stripped 4 bases from V and 8 bases from J, with 8 bases between. CDR3 DNA sequence: TGTGCCAGCAGTTCTCAGGAAGGCTACACCTTC. Translating it yields CASSSQEGYTF.

In its sample, this clonotype was seen many times. The chain links TRBV7-8 to TRBJ2-1; TRBD1 agrees at 7 bases. CDR3 length: 14 amino acids. V was clipped by 1 base and J by 7 bases; unmatched bases: 4. CDR1 and CDR2 (germline): SGHVS, FQNEAQ. CDR3 DNA sequence: TGTGCCAGCAGCTTAGGACAGGGTCTGAATGAGCAGTTCTTC. Translated: CASSLGQGLNEQFF.

For this clonotype: No conserved phenylalanine or tryptophan is present at the end of the CDR3, so a read error is the likely explanation. The chain combines TRBV18 with TRBJ2-2; possible D gene TRBD2, 6 bases. This CDR3 has 16 amino acids. Germline V CDR1 and CDR2: KGHSH, LQKENI. This chain's CDR3 is CASSPNWEAHTGELFI. CDR3 DNA sequence: TGTGCCAGCTCACCTAATTGGGAGGCACACACCGGAGAGCTGTTTATT.

This clonotype was seen only a few times. The germline gene is not matched at one end of the junction; a read error may be the cause. The chain links TRBV11-3 to TRBJ2-1; 11 bases align to TRBD2. CDR3 length equals 15 residues. Germline V gene data show CDR1 as SGHNT and CDR2 as YENEEA. CDR3 sequence: CVSSLLAGDYNEQFF. In DNA, the CDR3 is TGTGTCAGTAGCTTACTAGCGGGGGATTACAATGAACAGTTCTTC.

This clonotype has only a few counts. An end of the junction does not agree with germline; a read error may underlie this. CDR3 DNA sequence: TGTGCCAGCAGGGTGAGGGACAATGAGCAGCTCTTC. This sequence encodes CASRVRDNEQLF. The V call is TRBV11-1, the J call TRBJ2-1; TRBD1 is a possible D gene (6 bases). Germline V gene lookup returns CDR1 SGHAT and CDR2 FQDESV (reference sequence). CDR3 length equals 12 residues.

With regard to this clonotype: An end of the junction differs from the germline gene, which may be a read error. V is TRBV29-1 and J is TRBJ2-5, with 10 positions matching TRBD1. Germline values: CDR1 SQVTM, CDR2 ANQGSEA. This CDR3 is built from 15 residues. CDR3 sequence: CSVEEGTGDQETQYF. CDR3 DNA: TGTAGCGTGGAAGAGGGGACAGGGGATCAAGAGACCCAGTACTTC.

Comments on this clonotype: Given the absence of the conserved phenylalanine or tryptophan at the CDR3 end, a read error is likely. The DNA is omitted, as the CDR3 cannot be located on it reliably, and the CDR3 follows TCRdb's listing. This chain uses TRBV6-5 with TRBJ1-1. The CDR3 spans 13 amino acids, including both terminal residues. The germline CDR1 and CDR2 sequences are MNHEY and SVGAGI. The CDR3 here is CASTATEVASTFY.

Points on this clonotype: This may be a read error, as it is one base from a much larger clone. V is TRBV28 and J is TRBJ1-6, with D possibly TRBD1 on 6 matching bases. The germline gives CDR1 MDHEN, CDR2 SYDVKM. The CDR3 is 15 amino acids. As DNA, the CDR3 is TGTGTCAGCAGTTTATGGCAGGGGCATAATTCACCCCTCCACTTT. The encoded protein is CVSSLWQGHNSPLHF.

On this clonotype: A much bigger clone sits one base away, suggesting this may be a read error. CDR3 in DNA: TGCGCCAGCAGCTTGGCCGACAGGTTGTCACACCTCCACTTT. It codes for CASSLADRLSHLHF. V and J are TRBV5-1 and TRBJ1-6; D possibly corresponds to TRBD1 (6 bases). The CDR3 runs 14 residues. The germline V gene has CDR1 SGHRS and CDR2 YFSETQ.

Notes on this clonotype: It may be a read error: a sequence one base away is much more abundant. The CDR3 sequence: CASSLVGETQYF. In DNA, the CDR3 is TGTGCCAGCAGCTTAGTGGGGGAGACCCAGTACTTC. The rearrangement uses TRBV7-9 and TRBJ2-5; no clear D. Trimming removed 1 base from V and 5 bases from J, with 5 bases in between. Germline assignment: CDR1 SEHNR and CDR2 FQNEAQ (reference sequence). The CDR3 is made up of 12 amino acids. Looking up the rest from reference TRBV7-9 and TRBJ2-5 gives the full variable domain: DTGVSQNPRHKITKRGQNVTFRCDPISEHNRLYWYRQTLGQGPEFLTYFQNEAQLEKSRLLSDRFSAERPKGSFSTLEIQRTEQGDSAMYLCASSLVGETQYFGPGTRLLVL.

Points on this clonotype: Given a much more abundant clone one base away, this may be a read error. The J gene is TRBJ2-3, the V gene TRBV29-1; 9 bases are a match to TRBD1. CDR1 SQVTM and CDR2 ANQGSEA come from the germline V gene. The V segment lost 5 bases and the J segment 3 bases; nucleotides outside the gene matches: 12. The CDR3 runs to 16 residues. The CDR3 loop is CSVFGLRDRVTDTQYF. In nucleotides, the CDR3 is TGCAGCGTTTTCGGCCTCCGGGACAGGGTTACAGATACGCAGTATTTT.

This chain uses TRBV12-3 or TRBV12-4 with TRBJ2-1; possibly TRBD1 for D (5 bases). Trimming took off 8 bases at V and 10 bases at J, with 21 bases between the two ends. The CDR3 totals 14 residues. This CDR3 is CASYDRGRHGEQFF. The CDR3 DNA reads TGTGCCAGCTATGATAGGGGCCGTCACGGGGAGCAGTTCTTC.

Details on this clonotype: This may arise from a read error, as a much more abundant clone is one base away. The genes are TRBV13 and TRBJ2-7, with D possibly being TRBD2 (5 bases). V gave up 5 bases and J gave up 3 bases, with 20 bases separating them. The CDR3 consists of 16 residues. Per germline, CDR1 PRHDT and CDR2 FYEKMQ (reference sequence). CDR3 region: CASSPTLGEFHYEQYF. Written as DNA, the CDR3 is TGTGCCAGCAGCCCTACCCTCGGGGAATTCCACTACGAGCAGTACTTC. Combining the CDR3 with reference TRBV13 and TRBJ2-7 gives the whole variable domain AAGVIQSPRHLIKEKRETATLKCYPIPRHDTVYWYQQGPGQDPQFLISFYEKMQSDKGSIPDRFSAQQFSDYHSELNMSSLELGDSALYFCASSPTLGEFHYEQYFGPGTRLTVT.